Included here is one T cell receptor (beta chain) sequence, with context. The antigen remains undetermined. The same CDR3 can be traced to other DNA sequences in this sample. Terminally differentiated effector memory CD45RA+ cells were left out of the naive CD8 fraction, which was CD45RO-negative and positively selected for CCR7. These data belong to a study of shared clonotypes between healthy human individuals. Using immunoSEQ multiplex PCR, the repertoire was profiled, and TCRdb retains in-frame clones only, with some absent. Of roughly 2.1 million clones listed, about 93% are singletons. CDR3 length equals 14 residues. Germline assignment: CDR1 MDHEN and CDR2 SYDVKM. V dropped 6 bases and J dropped 0 bases, with 11 bases sitting between them. Findings and caveats of the study: Shared clonotypes across all four donors exceeded non-shared ones in generation probability.

The chain couples TRBV28 to TRBJ2-5, with D perhaps matching TRBD2 (5 bases). Sample: naive CD8+ T cells from PBMCs. This clonotype was sampled from a man aged 18 to 30 in good health. Some clones in this sample may be carry-over from other donors' samples. The CDR3 protein is CASSPTGYQETQYF. As DNA, the CDR3 is TGTGCCAGCAGCCCCACGGGGTACCAAGAGACCCAGTACTTC.